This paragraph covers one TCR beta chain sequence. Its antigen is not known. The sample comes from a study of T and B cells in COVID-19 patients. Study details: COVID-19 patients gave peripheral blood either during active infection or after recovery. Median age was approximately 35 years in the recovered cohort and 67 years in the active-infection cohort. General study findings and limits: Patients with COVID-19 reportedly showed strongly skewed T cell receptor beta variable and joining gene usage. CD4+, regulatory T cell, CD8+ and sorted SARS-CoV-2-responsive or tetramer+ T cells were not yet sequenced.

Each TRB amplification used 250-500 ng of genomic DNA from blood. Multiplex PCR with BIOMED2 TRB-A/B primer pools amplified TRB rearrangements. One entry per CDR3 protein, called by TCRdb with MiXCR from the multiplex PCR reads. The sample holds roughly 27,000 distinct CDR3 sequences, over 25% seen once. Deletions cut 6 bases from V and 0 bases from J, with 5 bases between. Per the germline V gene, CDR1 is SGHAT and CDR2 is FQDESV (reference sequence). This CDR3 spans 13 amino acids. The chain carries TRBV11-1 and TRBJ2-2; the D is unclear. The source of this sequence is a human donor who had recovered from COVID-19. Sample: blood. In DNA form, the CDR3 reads TGTGCCAGCAGACCAGCGAACACCGGGGAGCTGTTTTTT. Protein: CASRPANTGELFF.